The 8 T cell receptor beta chains listed next were all sequenced from one sample in a study of long-term antiretroviral therapy in people with HIV. Sequencing relied on immunoSEQ assay v3.0, run at survey level. Libraries were prepared by immunoSEQ multiplex PCR; TCRdb keeps only in-frame clonotypes and omits some of them. The data hold about 24,000 clones, with 85% to 95% observed a single time. The source material was unsorted PBMCs, sampled just over 4.8 years after starting antiretroviral therapy. The receptors originated from a woman in her fifties or sixties with HIV.

This chain connects TRBV7-9 to TRBJ1-1; perhaps TRBD1 as D (6 bases). This CDR3 is built from 13 residues. The ends were cut back, 0 bases at V and 9 bases at J, with 11 bases in the middle. The germline V gene has CDR1 SEHNR and CDR2 FQNEAQ (reference sequence). The CDR3 loop reads CASSLAPGQQAFF. DNA of the CDR3: TGTGCCAGCAGCTTAGCGCCTGGACAGCAAGCTTTCTTT. The variable domain in full, with the rest retrieved from reference TRBV7-9 and TRBJ1-1, is DTGVSQNPRHKITKRGQNVTFRCDPISEHNRLYWYRQTLGQGPEFLTYFQNEAQLEKSRLLSDRFSAERPKGSFSTLEIQRTEQGDSAMYLCASSLAPGQQAFFGQGTRLTVV.

This chain uses TRBV19 with TRBJ1-2, with 9 bases lining up with TRBD1. Germline trimming cut 5 bases from V and 5 bases from J; bases unmatched to any gene: 12. Germline V CDR1 and CDR2: LNHDA, SQIVND (reference sequence). This CDR3 has 16 residues. DNA for the CDR3: TGTGCCAGTAGTCTCTTGACAGGGGGATTCGGATATGGCTACACCTTC. Amino acids: CASSLLTGGFGYGYTF. Together with reference TRBV19 and TRBJ1-2, the CDR3 gives the full variable domain: DGGITQSPKYLFRKEGQNVTLSCEQNLNHDAMYWYRQDPGQGLRLIYYSQIVNDFQKGDIAEGYSVSREKKESFPLTVTSAQKNPTAFYLCASSLLTGGFGYGYTFGSGTRLTVV.

The chain is built from TRBV7-3 and TRBJ2-1; either TRBD1 or TRBD2 may fit D (5 bases each). CDR1 is SGHTA and CDR2 is FQGTGA in the germline V gene. The length of the CDR3 is 13 residues. Trimming took off 5 bases at V and 6 bases at J, with 11 bases between the two ends. CDR3: CASSPSGGNEQFF. The CDR3 DNA reads as TGTGCCAGCAGCCCCAGTGGGGGCAATGAGCAGTTCTTC. Filled out from reference TRBV7-3 and TRBJ2-1, the complete variable domain reads GAGVSQTPSNKVTEKGKYVELRCDPISGHTALYWYRQSLGQGPEFLIYFQGTGAADDSGLPNDRFFAVRPEGSVSTLKIQRTERGDSAVYLCASSPSGGNEQFFGPGTRLTVL.

V gene TRBV4-3 combines with J gene TRBJ2-2, with 9 bases lining up with TRBD2. Germline trimming cut 0 bases from V and 2 bases from J; bases unmatched to any gene: 7. The CDR3 consists of 18 residues. CDR1 LGHNA and CDR2 YSLEER come from the germline V gene. The CDR3 sequence: CASSQDPGLADNTGELFF. DNA of the CDR3: TGCGCCAGCAGCCAAGATCCGGGACTAGCAGATAACACCGGGGAGCTGTTTTTT.

The chain joins TRBV7-2 to TRBJ2-7, with D possibly matching TRBD2 (6 bases). Germline V lookup: CDR1 SGHTA, CDR2 FQGNSA. The V end was cut by 5 bases, the J end by 3 bases, with 14 bases between. This CDR3 is built from 14 residues. This chain's CDR3 is CASSPEVGGYEQYF. The CDR3 bases are TGTGCCAGCAGCCCAGAAGTCGGGGGCTACGAGCAGTACTTC. Full variable domain (missing parts from reference TRBV7-2 and TRBJ2-7): GAGVSQSPSNKVTEKGKDVELRCDPISGHTALYWYRQSLGQGLEFLIYFQGNSAPDKSGLPSDRFSAERTGGSVSTLTIQRTQQEDSAVYLCASSPEVGGYEQYFGPGTRLTVT.

As to this clone: The same CDR3 is also encoded by other DNA sequences in this sample. The V gene is TRBV9, the J gene TRBJ1-1; TRBD1 is a possible D gene (6 bases). The CDR3 spans 13 residues. The germline gives CDR1 SGDLS, CDR2 YYNGEE. V was cut by 2 bases and J by 1 base, with 6 bases left in between. The CDR3 DNA sequence: TGTGCCAGCAGCGTGACAGGGAACACTGAAGCTTTCTTT. Translation gives CASSVTGNTEAFF.

This clone was seen a few times. The rearrangement joins TRBV7-2 to TRBJ1-1; no clear D. V dropped 3 bases and J dropped 3 bases, with 8 bases sitting between them. This CDR3 has 13 amino acids. Germline V gene lookup returns CDR1 SGHTA and CDR2 FQGNSA. The CDR3 coding sequence is TGTGCCAGCAGCTTCGGGGTACACACTGAAGCTTTCTTT. This sequence encodes CASSFGVHTEAFF.

V is TRBV19 and J is TRBJ2-3; TRBD2 aligns across 15 bases. The V segment lost 6 bases and the J segment 2 bases; nucleotides outside the gene matches: 3. The CDR3 consists of 16 residues. The germline gives CDR1 LNHDA, CDR2 SQIVND (reference sequence). The CDR3 reads CASSGLAGGVTDTQYF. Here the CDR3 DNA reads TGTGCCAGTAGCGGACTAGCGGGGGGGGTCACAGATACGCAGTATTTT.